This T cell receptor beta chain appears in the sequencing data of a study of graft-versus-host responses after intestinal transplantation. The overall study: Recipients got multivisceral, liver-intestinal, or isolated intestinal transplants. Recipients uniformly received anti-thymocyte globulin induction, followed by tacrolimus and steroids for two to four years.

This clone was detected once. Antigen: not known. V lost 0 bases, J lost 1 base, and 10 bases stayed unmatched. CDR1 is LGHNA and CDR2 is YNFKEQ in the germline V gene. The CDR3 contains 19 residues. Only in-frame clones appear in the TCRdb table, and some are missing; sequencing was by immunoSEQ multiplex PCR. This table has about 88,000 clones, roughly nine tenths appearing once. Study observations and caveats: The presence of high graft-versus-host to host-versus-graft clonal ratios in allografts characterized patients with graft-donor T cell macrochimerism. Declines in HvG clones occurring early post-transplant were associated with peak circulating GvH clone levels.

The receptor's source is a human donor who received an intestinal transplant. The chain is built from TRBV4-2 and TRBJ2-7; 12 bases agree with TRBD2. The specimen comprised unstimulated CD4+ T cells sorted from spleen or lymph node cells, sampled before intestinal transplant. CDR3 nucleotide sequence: TGTGCCAGCAGCCAAGATTCCCCAGGACTAGCGGGGTCATCCTACGAGCAGTACTTC. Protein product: CASSQDSPGLAGSSYEQYF.